This T cell receptor (beta chain) came from a study of blood T cell repertoires in COVID-19. As for the study in general: COVID-19 samples, acute and convalescent, were from the United States, Italy and Spain. T cells, B-cell-depleted T cells, or PBMCs supplied cDNA or gDNA.

Original processing notes: Amplification of reference gene primers provided the estimated nucleated cell counts. TCRdb's copy holds only in-frame clones and misses some; the assay was immunoSEQ multiplex PCR. V, J and clone size were drawn from that table, and D and trimming were deduced from the DNA. The data contain 100,000 or so clones, approximately 87% of them singletons. The length of the CDR3 is 14 residues. Germline-derived CDR1 and CDR2 are LGHNA and YSLEER. Trimming shortened V by 0 bases and J by 1 base, and 6 bases separated the two germline ends. The TCR originated in a human donor in a cohort sampled during active COVID-19. Sample: peripheral blood. This chain uses TRBV4-3 with TRBJ1-1; D is undetermined. CDR3: CASSQDGANTEAFF. CDR3 in DNA: TGCGCCAGCAGCCAAGATGGAGCGAACACTGAAGCTTTCTTT.